These 26 T cell receptor beta chains share one sample of origin, sequenced in a study of blood T cells in healthy people across ages. Sample-barcoded 5' priming and a J-beta primer mix drove a second PCR of 7 to 11 cycles. A single record per CDR3 protein comes from TCRdb applying MiXCR to the 5' RACE reads. The sample carries over 700,000 distinct CDR3 sequences, roughly 53% recorded once. The sequenced sample was blood. The source of these receptors is a man older than 75 in good health.

The chain recombines TRBV2 with TRBJ1-2; 8 bases align to TRBD1. V shed 7 bases, J shed 2 bases, and the junction held 12 bases outside the gene matches. CDR3 size: 16 residues. CDR1 and CDR2 (germline): SNHLY, FYNNEI. The CDR3 nucleotides are TGTGCCAGCACAGGAACAGACAGGGGTAGAAACTATGGCTACACCTTC. This translates into CASTGTDRGRNYGYTF.

This clonotype was picked up one time. The genes are TRBV11-3 and TRBJ2-3, with D possibly called TRBD1 or TRBD2 (5 bases each). CDR3 size: 16 residues. Trimming took off 1 base at V and 3 bases at J, with 14 bases between the two ends. Germline CDR1 and CDR2: SGHNT and YENEEA. For the CDR3, the DNA is TGTGCCAGCAGCTTAGGAGGGCAGGGCGAGACAGATACGCAGTATTTT. Translating it yields CASSLGGQGETDTQYF.

This clonotype has just a few counts. V and J are TRBV7-2 and TRBJ2-7, with unresolved D. CDR1 and CDR2 from the germline V gene are SGHTA and FQGNSA. This CDR3 has 14 amino acids. V lost 5 bases and J 2 bases, leaving 13 bases between the germline ends. CDR3 sequence reads: CASSNNAVAYEQYF. CDR3 bases: TGTGCCAGCAGCAACAACGCGGTGGCCTACGAGCAGTACTTC.

The V and J genes are TRBV7-8 and TRBJ2-1, with 7 bases aligning to TRBD2. The V and J ends lost 5 bases and 8 bases, in that order; junction bases with no gene match: 9. The CDR3 length is 14 residues. Per germline, CDR1 SGHVS and CDR2 FQNEAQ. The CDR3: CASSRGLREYEQFF. DNA for the CDR3: TGTGCCAGCAGCCGAGGCCTGCGGGAGTATGAGCAGTTCTTC.

The rearrangement uses TRBV4-3 and TRBJ2-3; the D gene is possibly TRBD1 (6 bases). The germline V and J ends were trimmed by 4 bases and 5 bases, with 19 bases remaining between them. The CDR3 spans 16 residues. Germline V lookup: CDR1 LGHNA, CDR2 YSLEER. This chain's CDR3 is CASSPQSQGMGDTQYF. The CDR3 DNA is TGCGCCAGCAGCCCCCAATCCCAGGGGATGGGAGATACGCAGTATTTT.

This clonotype was detected only a few times. V is TRBV7-2 and J is TRBJ2-6; D is perhaps TRBD1 (5 bases). The CDR3 extends over 12 amino acids. V lost 5 bases, J lost 17 bases, and 16 bases lay in between. The germline CDR1 and CDR2 sequences are SGHTA and FQGNSA. CDR3 nucleotides: TGTGCCAGCAGCCCAAGGCAGGGCCTCTTGACTTTC. Amino acid sequence: CASSPRQGLLTF. The entire variable domain, with the rest obtained from reference TRBV7-2 and TRBJ2-6, is as follows: GAGVSQSPSNKVTEKGKDVELRCDPISGHTALYWYRQSLGQGLEFLIYFQGNSAPDKSGLPSDRFSAERTGGSVSTLTIQRTQQEDSAVYLCASSPRQGLLTFGAGSRLTVL.

V usage is TRBV24-1 and J usage is TRBJ2-1; D possibly matches TRBD1 or TRBD2 (5 bases each). The J call may be faulty, since TRBJ2-7 better matches the DNA end. Germline CDR1 reads KGHDR; CDR2 reads SFDVKD. The CDR3 extends over 15 amino acids. CDR3: CATSDPRGSYNEQYF. As DNA, the CDR3 is TGTGCCACCAGTGACCCCCGGGGCTCCTACAATGAGCAGTACTTC.

This clonotype was recorded a few times. V and J are TRBV9 and TRBJ1-2, with 8 bases fitting TRBD1. Germline CDR1 reads SGDLS; CDR2 reads YYNGEE. The CDR3 loop spans 14 amino acids. J was trimmed by 3 bases and V by 1 base; bases with no gene match: 2. Here the CDR3 reads CASSVPGGDYGYTF. CDR3 nucleotide sequence: TGTGCCAGCAGCGTACCAGGGGGCGACTATGGCTACACCTTC.

The V and J genes are TRBV20-1 and TRBJ2-3; D call uncertain. CDR1 is DFQATT, CDR2 SNEGSKA, per germline (reference sequence). The CDR3 loop spans 14 amino acids. V gave up 3 bases and J gave up 2 bases, with 12 bases separating them. CDR3 sequence: CSARFTYPTDTQYF. The CDR3 DNA reads TGCAGTGCTAGGTTCACCTACCCCACAGATACGCAGTATTTT.

The gene calls are TRBV18 and TRBJ2-3, with TRBD2 as a possible D gene (5 bases). Germline V lookup: CDR1 KGHSH, CDR2 LQKENI. V lost 1 base and J 5 bases, leaving 10 bases between the germline ends. The CDR3 extends over 14 amino acids. The CDR3, as DNA: TGTGCCAGCTCACCACTAGCAGGAGGAGATACGCAGTATTTT. It yields the protein CASSPLAGGDTQYF.

J is TRBJ2-3 and V is TRBV2; 7 bases match TRBD2. Trimming took 7 bases from V and 3 from J; bases not matched to a gene: 4. The germline V gene has CDR1 SNHLY and CDR2 FYNNEI. This CDR3 region has 13 residues. The DNA of the CDR3 is TGTGCCAGCACGGGCGGGAGTACAGATACGCAGTATTTT. This translates into CASTGGSTDTQYF.

Here the CDR3 reads CASSDPRGETQYF. The CDR3 DNA follows: TGTGCCAGCAGCGACCCCAGGGGAGAGACCCAGTACTTC. This chain links TRBV3-1 with TRBJ2-7; D is possibly TRBD1 (6 bases). The DNA end favors TRBJ2-5, so the J call may be wrong. This CDR3 region has 13 residues. From germline, CDR1 is LGHDT and CDR2 YNNKEL (reference sequence).

The chain is built from TRBV20-1 and TRBJ2-1; D is perhaps TRBD2 (6 bases). This CDR3 region has 11 residues. Trimming shortened V by 5 bases and J by 7 bases, and 9 bases separated the two germline ends. CDR1 is DFQATT, CDR2 SNEGSKA, per germline (reference sequence). The CDR3 is CSAASENEQFF. The DNA of the CDR3 is TGCAGTGCTGCTAGCGAGAATGAGCAGTTCTTC.

The rearrangement joins TRBV5-1 to TRBJ2-5; possibly TRBD2 for D (6 bases). This CDR3 contains 13 residues. Germline CDR1 reads SGHRS; CDR2 reads YFSETQ. With 3 bases removed from V and 11 bases from J, the gap between germline ends came to 17 bases. The CDR3 is CASSYGTLNEQYF. For the CDR3, the DNA is TGCGCCAGCAGCTATGGGACTTTAAATGAGCAGTACTTC.

In this sample, this clonotype turned up a few times. The gene calls are TRBV5-1 and TRBJ2-7, with D uncertain. CDR1 and CDR2 from the germline V gene are SGHRS and YFSETQ. V shed 7 bases and J shed 0 bases, with 14 bases lying between them. The CDR3 totals 14 residues. This CDR3 is CASASLSSSYEQYF. For the CDR3, the DNA is TGCGCCAGCGCGTCCCTTTCGTCCTCCTACGAGCAGTACTTC.

The gene calls are TRBV12-3 or TRBV12-4 and TRBJ2-1; D unresolved. Trimming took 7 bases from V and 12 from J, leaving 16 bases between them. This CDR3 has 12 residues. The CDR3 spells CASKSSPGGQFF. In DNA, the CDR3 is TGTGCCAGCAAGTCTAGTCCGGGTGGGCAGTTCTTC.

CDR3 coding DNA: TGTGCCAGCAGTGAAGGGGCCCCCAGAGACGCGTATTTT. Translating gives CASSEGAPRDAYF. The chain is built from TRBV2 and TRBJ2-3, with D unresolved. This CDR3 region has 13 residues. Per germline, CDR1 SNHLY and CDR2 FYNNEI. With 1 base removed from V and 14 bases from J, the gap between germline ends came to 16 bases.

V gene TRBV7-9 combines with J gene TRBJ2-1; the match to TRBD2 covers 8 bases. The J segment lost 10 bases and the V segment lost 1 base, leaving 9 bases of the junction unmatched. The CDR3 is 15 residues long. Germline CDR1 is SEHNR and CDR2 is FQNEAQ (reference sequence). CDR3 residues: CASSLGAGVSVEQFF. Here the CDR3 DNA reads TGTGCCAGCAGCTTAGGAGCGGGGGTGAGCGTCGAGCAGTTCTTC. The full variable domain, its missing parts supplied by reference TRBV7-9 and TRBJ2-1, is DTGVSQNPRHKITKRGQNVTFRCDPISEHNRLYWYRQTLGQGPEFLTYFQNEAQLEKSRLLSDRFSAERPKGSFSTLEIQRTEQGDSAMYLCASSLGAGVSVEQFFGPGTRLTVL.

This clonotype was counted only a few times. J is TRBJ2-3 and V is TRBV29-1; D may be TRBD2 (5 bases). This CDR3 contains 14 residues. V dropped 1 base and J dropped 14 bases, with 22 bases sitting between them. Germline CDR1 reads SQVTM; CDR2 reads ANQGSEA. The chain's CDR3 is CSVEVPGEGRYAYF. The CDR3 region has the DNA TGCAGCGTTGAAGTTCCTGGGGAAGGGAGATACGCGTATTTT.

The J gene is TRBJ2-2, the V gene TRBV5-4; 7 bases fit TRBD1. CDR1 is SGHNT and CDR2 is YYREEE in the germline V gene (reference sequence). Trimming at V came to 3 bases and at J to 8 bases, leaving 7 bases not matched to a gene. This CDR3 comprises 14 residues. Written as DNA, the CDR3 is TGTGCCAGCAGCTCGACAGGGTTTGATGGGGAGCTGTTTTTT. This sequence encodes CASSSTGFDGELFF.

This clonotype was counted only a few times. This chain joins TRBV7-2 and TRBJ2-1; possible D gene TRBD2, 6 bases. V shed 3 bases and J shed 12 bases, with 9 bases lying between them. This CDR3 spans 11 amino acids. Looked up from germline, CDR1 is SGHTA and CDR2 is FQGNSA. CDR3 DNA sequence: TGTGCCAGCAGCTTGGGGGGTGGGCAGTTCTTC. This codes for CASSLGGGQFF.

The rearrangement links TRBV28 to TRBJ2-2, with D unclear. The CDR3 covers 15 residues. V was cut by 3 bases and J by 2 bases, with 10 bases left in between. Per germline, CDR1 MDHEN and CDR2 SYDVKM. CDR3 bases: TGTGCCAGCAGTTTTACGGACGTCAACACCGGGGAGCTGTTTTTT. Residues: CASSFTDVNTGELFF. Combining the CDR3 with reference TRBV28 and TRBJ2-2 gives the whole variable domain DVKVTQSSRYLVKRTGEKVFLECVQDMDHENMFWYRQDPGLGLRLIYFSYDVKMKEKGDIPEGYSVSREKKERFSLILESASTNQTSMYLCASSFTDVNTGELFFGEGSRLTVL.

This clonotype was counted once. The chain couples TRBV5-1 to TRBJ2-5; maybe TRBD2 (7 bases). The last part of the DNA fits TRBJ2-7 better; the J call may be wrong. Per germline, CDR1 SGHRS and CDR2 YFSETQ. This CDR3 is built from 13 residues. In DNA form, the CDR3 reads TGCGCCAGCAAGGACGCGGGGGCTTACGAGCAGTACTTC. This translates into CASKDAGAYEQYF.

The gene calls are TRBV5-6 and TRBJ2-2; possible D gene TRBD1, 6 bases. The CDR3 is 14 amino acids. Trimming took 4 bases from V and 7 from J, leaving 14 bases between them. The V gene's germline CDR1 is SGHDT and CDR2 YYEEEE. The CDR3 DNA follows: TGTGCCAGCAGCCAAATGACAGGTCACGGGGAGCTGTTTTTT. As protein: CASSQMTGHGELFF.

The chain couples TRBV18 to TRBJ1-2; D unclear. CDR1 and CDR2 from the germline V gene are KGHSH and LQKENI. V was shortened by 4 bases and J by 5 bases, with 11 bases between the two germline ends. This CDR3 has 13 residues. CDR3 in DNA: TGTGCCAGCTCACTGAGGGTAGAGTATGGCTACACCTTC. This gives the protein CASSLRVEYGYTF.

The chain joins TRBV5-1 to TRBJ2-5; weak D call: TRBD2 (5 bases). V gave up 0 bases and J gave up 5 bases, with 23 bases separating them. Per germline, CDR1 SGHRS and CDR2 YFSETQ. There are 18 residues in the CDR3. The CDR3 region has the DNA TGCGCCAGCAGCTTGGGAATCGGGATATCGGTTTCTCGGGAGACCCAGTACTTC. Encoded protein: CASSLGIGISVSRETQYF.